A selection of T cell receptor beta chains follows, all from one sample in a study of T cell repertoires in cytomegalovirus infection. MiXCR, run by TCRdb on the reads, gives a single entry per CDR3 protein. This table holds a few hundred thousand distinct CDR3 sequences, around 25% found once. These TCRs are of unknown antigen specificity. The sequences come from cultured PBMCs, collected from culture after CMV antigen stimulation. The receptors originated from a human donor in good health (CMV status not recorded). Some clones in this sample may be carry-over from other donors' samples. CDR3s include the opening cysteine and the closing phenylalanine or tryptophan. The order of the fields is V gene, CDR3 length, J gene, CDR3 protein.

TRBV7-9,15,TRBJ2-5,CASSLVGSGQETQYF
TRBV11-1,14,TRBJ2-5,CASSSKMYQETQYF
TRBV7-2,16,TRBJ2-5,CASSLVSSGSFETQYF
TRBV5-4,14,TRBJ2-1,CAIGGPLSYNEQFF
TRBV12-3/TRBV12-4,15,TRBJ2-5,CASSGHRAGGETQYF
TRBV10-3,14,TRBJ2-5,CAIGSGRVLETQYF
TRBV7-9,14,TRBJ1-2,CASSLAAGSYGYTF
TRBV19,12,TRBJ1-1,CASSPSLVEAFF
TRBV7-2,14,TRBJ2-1,CASSLDGGSDEQFF
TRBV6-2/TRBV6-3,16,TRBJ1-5,CASSPRGQGSNQPQHF
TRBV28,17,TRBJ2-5,CASSSPGSGRAAETQYF
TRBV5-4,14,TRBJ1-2,CASSLAGGIHGYTF
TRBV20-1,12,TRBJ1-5,CSATGPLQPQHF
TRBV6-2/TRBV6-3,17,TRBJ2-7,CASSYWGGRGGQYEQYF